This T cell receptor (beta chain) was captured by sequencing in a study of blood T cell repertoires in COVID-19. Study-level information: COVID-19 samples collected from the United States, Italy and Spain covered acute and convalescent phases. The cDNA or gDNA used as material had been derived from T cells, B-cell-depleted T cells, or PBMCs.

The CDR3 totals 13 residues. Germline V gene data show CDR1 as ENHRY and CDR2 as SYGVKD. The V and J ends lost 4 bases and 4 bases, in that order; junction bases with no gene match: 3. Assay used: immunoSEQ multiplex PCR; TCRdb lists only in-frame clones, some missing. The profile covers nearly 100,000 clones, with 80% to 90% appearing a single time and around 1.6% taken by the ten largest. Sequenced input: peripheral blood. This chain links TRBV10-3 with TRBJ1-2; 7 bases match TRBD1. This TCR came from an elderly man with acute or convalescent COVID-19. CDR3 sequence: CAISAGGTYGYTF. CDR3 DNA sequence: TGTGCCATCAGTGCAGGGGGTACCTATGGCTACACCTTC.